This TCR beta chain came from a study of blood T cell repertoires in COVID-19. Study context: Collection of acute and convalescent COVID-19 samples took place in the United States, Italy and Spain.

Sequencing was performed with immunoSEQ multiplex PCR; in TCRdb, only in-frame clones are kept and a portion is missing. This table has tens of thousands of clones, about 90% appearing once. This clone has just one count. The CDR3 loop spans 14 amino acids. Trimming removed 4 bases from V and 0 bases from J; junction bases left unmatched: 3. From germline, CDR1 is SGHRS and CDR2 YFSETQ. The V call is TRBV5-1, the J call TRBJ1-2, with TRBD1 matching 7 bases. The sample comprised peripheral blood. The receptor was isolated from a man older than 75 with acute or convalescent COVID-19. The CDR3 DNA reads TGCGCCAGCAGCCCTGGGACAGCTAACTATGGCTACACCTTC. This translates into CASSPGTANYGYTF.